The 6 T cell receptor beta chains given below trace back to one sample, sequenced in a study of cytomegalovirus exposure and HLA in healthy donors. Primers for the PCR totalled 60 Vbeta and 13 Jbeta. Produced via immunoSEQ multiplex PCR; TCRdb's table is partial and in-frame only. The table has 150,000 to 200,000 clones, approximately 88% seen once. The sequencing input was PBMCs. These receptors all come from a woman in her 30s in good health and CMV-seronegative.

The rearrangement links TRBV12-5 to TRBJ2-3; D is uncertain. The germline CDR1 and CDR2 sequences are LGHNT and FRNRAP. Trimming left V 6 bases short and J 3 bases short, with 7 bases between. The CDR3 length is 12 residues. CDR3: CASGIETDTQYF. CDR3 DNA: TGTGCTAGTGGAATCGAGACAGATACGCAGTATTTT.

This rearrangement joins TRBV4-3 to TRBJ2-3; 7 bases agree with TRBD2. The CDR3 consists of 15 residues. Trimming at V came to 0 bases and at J to 1 base, leaving 1 base not matched to a gene. Germline V CDR1 and CDR2: LGHNA, YSLEER. The CDR3, as DNA: TGCGCCAGCAGCCAAGATGGGGGGGGCACAGATACGCAGTATTTT. Translating it yields CASSQDGGGTDTQYF.

The V gene is TRBV19, the J gene TRBJ2-5, with 8 bases lining up with TRBD2. This CDR3 has 14 residues. CDR1 is LNHDA, CDR2 SQIVND, per germline (reference sequence). V lost 4 bases to trimming and J lost 4 bases; unmatched junction nucleotides: 5. DNA for the CDR3: TGTGCCAGTAGTAGGGGACTAGGCGGAGAGACCCAGTACTTC. Protein product: CASSRGLGGETQYF.

This clone was picked up a small number of times. The gene calls are TRBV7-2 and TRBJ2-1, with 9 bases matching TRBD1. CDR3 length equals 16 residues. Per the germline V gene, CDR1 is SGHTA and CDR2 is FQGNSA. Unmatched junction bases numbered 9, after V lost 4 bases and J lost 5 bases. The CDR3 is CASSWNGQGIHNEQFF. In DNA form, the CDR3 reads TGTGCCAGCAGCTGGAACGGACAGGGGATCCACAATGAGCAGTTCTTC.

J is TRBJ2-7 and V is TRBV6-5; D remains unclear. The V and J ends lost 2 bases and 2 bases respectively, with 7 bases between them. The CDR3 is made up of 13 amino acids. Germline values: CDR1 MNHEY, CDR2 SVGAGI. Here the CDR3 reads CASSYTETYEQYF. The DNA of the CDR3 is TGTGCCAGCAGTTACACCGAGACCTACGAGCAGTACTTC.

The gene calls are TRBV6-1 and TRBJ1-2; 12 nucleotides line up with TRBD1. Germline V gene lookup returns CDR1 MNHNS and CDR2 SASEGT. This CDR3 contains 13 residues. V was pared by 6 bases and J by 8 bases, with 4 bases of the junction left unmatched. The CDR3 bases are TGTGCCAGCAGAGACGGGACAGGGGGCGGCTACACCTTC. Its protein is CASRDGTGGGYTF.